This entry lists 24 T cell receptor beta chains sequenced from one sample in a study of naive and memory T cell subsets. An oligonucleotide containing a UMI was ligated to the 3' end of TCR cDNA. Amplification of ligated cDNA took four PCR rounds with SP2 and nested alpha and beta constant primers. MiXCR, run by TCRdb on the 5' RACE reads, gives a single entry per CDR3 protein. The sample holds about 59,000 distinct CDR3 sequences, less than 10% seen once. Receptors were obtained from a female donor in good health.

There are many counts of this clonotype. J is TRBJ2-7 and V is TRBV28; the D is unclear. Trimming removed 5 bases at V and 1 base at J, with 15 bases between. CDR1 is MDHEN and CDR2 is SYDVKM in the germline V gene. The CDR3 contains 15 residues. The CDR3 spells CASSGSRSLSYEQYF. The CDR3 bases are TGTGCCAGCAGTGGTTCTAGGAGCCTGTCCTACGAGCAGTACTTC.

In DNA form, the CDR3 reads TGTGCCAGCAGTTTAGGCTCGCGGGGGGCTTCGCCCTATGGCTACACCTTC. Translated: CASSLGSRGASPYGYTF. The chain carries TRBV27 and TRBJ1-2; TRBD1 is a possible D gene (6 bases). V shed 2 bases and J shed 4 bases, with 20 bases lying between them. The germline CDR1 and CDR2 sequences are MNHEY and SMNVEV (reference sequence). The CDR3 has 17 residues.

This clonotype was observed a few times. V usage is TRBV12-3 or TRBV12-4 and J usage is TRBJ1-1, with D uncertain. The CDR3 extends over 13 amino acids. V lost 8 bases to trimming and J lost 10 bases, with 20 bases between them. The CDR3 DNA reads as TGTGCCAGCCGCCTCACAAACCATAATCCAGCTTTCTTT. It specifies CASRLTNHNPAFF.

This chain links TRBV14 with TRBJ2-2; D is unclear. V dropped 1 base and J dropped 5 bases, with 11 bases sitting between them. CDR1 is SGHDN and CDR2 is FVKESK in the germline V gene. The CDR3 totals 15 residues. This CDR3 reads CASSQVGQRTGELFF. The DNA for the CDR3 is TGTGCCAGCAGCCAAGTTGGGCAAAGGACCGGGGAGCTGTTTTTT.

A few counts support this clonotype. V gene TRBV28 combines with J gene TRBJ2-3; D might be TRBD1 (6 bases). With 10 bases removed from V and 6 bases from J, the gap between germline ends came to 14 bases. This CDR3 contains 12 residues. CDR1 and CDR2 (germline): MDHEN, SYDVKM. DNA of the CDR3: TGTGCCACCGCCTCTCAGGGGGATACGCAGTATTTT. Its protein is CATASQGDTQYF.

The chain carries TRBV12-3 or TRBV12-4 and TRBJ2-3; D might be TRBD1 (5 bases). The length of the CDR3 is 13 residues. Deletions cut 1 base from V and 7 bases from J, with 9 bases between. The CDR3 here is CASSLGPGNTQYF. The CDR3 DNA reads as TGTGCCAGCAGTTTAGGTCCAGGGAATACGCAGTATTTT.

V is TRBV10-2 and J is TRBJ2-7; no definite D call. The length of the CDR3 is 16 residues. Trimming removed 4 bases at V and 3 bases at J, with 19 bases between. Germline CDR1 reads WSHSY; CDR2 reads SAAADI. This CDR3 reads CASSVALDKLSYEQYF. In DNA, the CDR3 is TGCGCCAGCAGTGTCGCCTTAGACAAGCTGAGCTACGAGCAGTACTTC.

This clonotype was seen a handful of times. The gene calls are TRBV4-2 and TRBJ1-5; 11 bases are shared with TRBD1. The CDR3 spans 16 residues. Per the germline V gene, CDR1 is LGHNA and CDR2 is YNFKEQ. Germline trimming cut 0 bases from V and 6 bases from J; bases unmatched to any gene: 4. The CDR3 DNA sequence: TGTGCCAGCAGCCAAGATCGAGGGACAGGGGGTCAGCCCCAGCATTTT. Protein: CASSQDRGTGGQPQHF.

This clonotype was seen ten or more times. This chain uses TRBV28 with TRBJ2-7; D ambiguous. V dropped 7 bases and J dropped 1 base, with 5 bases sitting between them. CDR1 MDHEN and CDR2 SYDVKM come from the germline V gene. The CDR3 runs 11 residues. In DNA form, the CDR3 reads TGTGCCAGCAAAGGATCCTACGAGCAGTACTTC. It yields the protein CASKGSYEQYF.

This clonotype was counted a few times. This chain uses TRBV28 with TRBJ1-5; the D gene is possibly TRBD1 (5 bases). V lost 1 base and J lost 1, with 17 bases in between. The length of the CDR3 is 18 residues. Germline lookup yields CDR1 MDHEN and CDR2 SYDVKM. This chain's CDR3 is CASSLSRIRALSNQPQHF. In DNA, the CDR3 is TGTGCCAGCAGTTTATCAAGAATCAGGGCCTTAAGCAATCAGCCCCAGCATTTT.

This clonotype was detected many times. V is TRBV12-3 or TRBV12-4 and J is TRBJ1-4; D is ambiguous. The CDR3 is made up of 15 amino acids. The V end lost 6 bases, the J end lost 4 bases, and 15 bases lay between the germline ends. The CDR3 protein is CASSGRGRNNEKLFF. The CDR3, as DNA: TGTGCCAGCAGCGGCCGTGGGCGGAATAATGAAAAACTGTTTTTT.

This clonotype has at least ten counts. Written as DNA, the CDR3 is TGTGCCAGCAGTCCCGGTCCAGGGGATGGTCAGCCCCAGCATTTT. This codes for CASSPGPGDGQPQHF. This rearrangement joins TRBV28 to TRBJ1-5; D is perhaps TRBD1 (6 bases). With 5 bases removed from V and 6 bases from J, the gap between germline ends came to 17 bases. CDR1 and CDR2 from the germline V gene are MDHEN and SYDVKM. The CDR3 runs 15 residues.

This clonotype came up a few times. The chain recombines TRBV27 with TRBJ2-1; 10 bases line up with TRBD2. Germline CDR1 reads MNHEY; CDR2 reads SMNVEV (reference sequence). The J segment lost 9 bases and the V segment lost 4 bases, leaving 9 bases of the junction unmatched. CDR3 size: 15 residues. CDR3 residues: CASSYGLAGEVEQFF. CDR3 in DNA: TGTGCCAGCAGTTATGGGCTAGCGGGAGAGGTTGAGCAGTTCTTC.

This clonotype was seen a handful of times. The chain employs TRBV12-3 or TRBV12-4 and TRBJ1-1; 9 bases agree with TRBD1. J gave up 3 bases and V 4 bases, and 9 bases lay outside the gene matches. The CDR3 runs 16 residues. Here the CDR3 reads CASSSPHRDRDTEAFF. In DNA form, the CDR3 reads TGTGCCAGCAGTTCTCCCCACCGGGACAGGGACACTGAAGCTTTCTTT.

The CDR3 region has the DNA TGTGCCAGCACCGGGCAGTTCTTC. This encodes CASTGQFF. This sequence joins TRBV6-4 and TRBJ2-1; D is undetermined. Trimming removed 7 bases at V and 12 bases at J, with 4 bases between. The CDR3 covers 8 residues. CDR1 MRHNA and CDR2 SNTAGT come from the germline V gene.

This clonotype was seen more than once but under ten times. CDR3 bases: TGTGCCAGCAGTTACGTTGCTGACAATGAGCAGTTCTTC. Encoded protein: CASSYVADNEQFF. This chain connects TRBV6-6 to TRBJ2-1; D is ambiguous. The CDR3 is made up of 13 amino acids. Trimming stripped 2 bases from V and 5 bases from J, with 7 bases between. Germline loops: CDR1 MNHNY, CDR2 SVGAGI (reference sequence).

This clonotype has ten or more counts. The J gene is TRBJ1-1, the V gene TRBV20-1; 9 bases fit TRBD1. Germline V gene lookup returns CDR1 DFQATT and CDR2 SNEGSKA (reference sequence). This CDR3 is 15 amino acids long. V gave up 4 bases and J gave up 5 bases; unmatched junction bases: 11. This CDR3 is CSAKSPGTGLTEAFF. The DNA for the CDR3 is TGCAGTGCTAAATCTCCCGGGACAGGGTTAACTGAAGCTTTCTTT.

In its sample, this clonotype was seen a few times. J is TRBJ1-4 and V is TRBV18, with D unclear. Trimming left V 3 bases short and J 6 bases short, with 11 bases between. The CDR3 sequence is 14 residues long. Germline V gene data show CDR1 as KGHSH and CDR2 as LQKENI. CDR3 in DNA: TGTGCCAGCTCACCTCTTAGAAGGGATGAAAAACTGTTTTTT. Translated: CASSPLRRDEKLFF.

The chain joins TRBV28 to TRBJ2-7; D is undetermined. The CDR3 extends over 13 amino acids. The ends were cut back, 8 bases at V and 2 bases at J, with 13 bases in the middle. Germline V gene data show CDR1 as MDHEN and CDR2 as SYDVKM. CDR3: CASSGGAAYEQYF. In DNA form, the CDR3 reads TGTGCCAGCTCTGGCGGAGCCGCCTACGAGCAGTACTTC.

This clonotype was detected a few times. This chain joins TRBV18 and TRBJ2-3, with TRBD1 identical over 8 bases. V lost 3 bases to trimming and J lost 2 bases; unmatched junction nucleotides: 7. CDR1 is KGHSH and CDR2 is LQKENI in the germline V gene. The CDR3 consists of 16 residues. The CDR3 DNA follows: TGTGCCAGCTCACCGTTTCAGGGGGCGGCCACAGATACGCAGTATTTT. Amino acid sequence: CASSPFQGAATDTQYF.

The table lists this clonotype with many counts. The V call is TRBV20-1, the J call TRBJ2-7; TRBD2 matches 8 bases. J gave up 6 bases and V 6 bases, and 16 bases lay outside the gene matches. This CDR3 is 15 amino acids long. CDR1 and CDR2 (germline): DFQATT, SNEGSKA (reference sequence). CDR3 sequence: CSADPHRGGRSEQYF. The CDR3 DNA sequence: TGCAGTGCCGACCCCCACCGGGGGGGGCGTAGCGAGCAGTACTTC.

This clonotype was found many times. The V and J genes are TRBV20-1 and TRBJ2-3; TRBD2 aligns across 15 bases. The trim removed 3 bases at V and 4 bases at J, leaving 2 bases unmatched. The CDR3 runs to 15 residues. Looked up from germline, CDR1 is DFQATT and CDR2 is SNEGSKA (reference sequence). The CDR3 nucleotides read TGCAGTGCTAGGGGACTAGCGGGAGGTGCAGATACGCAGTATTTT. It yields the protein CSARGLAGGADTQYF.

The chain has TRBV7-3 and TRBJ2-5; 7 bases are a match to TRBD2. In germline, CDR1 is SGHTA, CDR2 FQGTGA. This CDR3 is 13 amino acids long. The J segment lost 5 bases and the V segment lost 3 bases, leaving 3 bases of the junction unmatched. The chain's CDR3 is CASSFRGEETQYF. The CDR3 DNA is TGTGCCAGCAGCTTTCGGGGGGAGGAGACCCAGTACTTC.

DNA of the CDR3: TGTGCCATCAGTGAGTCGTCAGGGAACAATCAGCCCCAGCATTTT. Protein sequence: CAISESSGNNQPQHF. The V call is TRBV10-3, the J call TRBJ1-5; a weak D match, TRBD1 (5 bases). There are 15 residues in the CDR3. Germline V lookup: CDR1 ENHRY, CDR2 SYGVKD. The V end was cut by 0 bases, the J end by 3 bases, with 9 bases between.